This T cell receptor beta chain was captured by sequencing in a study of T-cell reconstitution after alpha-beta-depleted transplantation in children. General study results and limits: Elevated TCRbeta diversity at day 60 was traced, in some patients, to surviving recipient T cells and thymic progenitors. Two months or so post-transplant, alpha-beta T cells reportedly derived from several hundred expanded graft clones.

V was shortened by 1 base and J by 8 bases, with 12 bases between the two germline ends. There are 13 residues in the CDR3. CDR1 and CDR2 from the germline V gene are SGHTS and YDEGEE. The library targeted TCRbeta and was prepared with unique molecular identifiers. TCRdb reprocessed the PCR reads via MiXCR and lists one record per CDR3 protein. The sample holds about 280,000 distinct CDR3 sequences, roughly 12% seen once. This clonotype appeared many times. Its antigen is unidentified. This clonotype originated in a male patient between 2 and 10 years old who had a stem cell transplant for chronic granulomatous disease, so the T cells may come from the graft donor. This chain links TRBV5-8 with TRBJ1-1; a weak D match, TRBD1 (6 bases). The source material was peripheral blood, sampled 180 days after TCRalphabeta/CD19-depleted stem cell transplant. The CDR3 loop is CASSLSQGPEAFF. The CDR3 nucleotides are TGTGCCAGCAGCTTGAGTCAGGGGCCCGAAGCTTTCTTT. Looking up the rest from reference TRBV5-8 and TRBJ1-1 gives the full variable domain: EAGVTQSPTHLIKTRGQQATLRCSPISGHTSVYWYQQALGLGLQFLLWYDEGEERNRGNFPPRFSGRQFPNYSSELNVNALELEDSALYLCASSLSQGPEAFFGQGTRLTVV.